This TCR beta chain was sequenced in a study of cytomegalovirus exposure and HLA in healthy donors. Looking at the study overall: Caucasian-associated ancestry cluster membership applied to less than 85% of around 400 genotyped donors.

Notes on the study in general: An analysis done earlier found most TCR beta V segments productive about 87% or about 30% of the time. When a later analysis compared HLA-associated TCR beta chains with equally common others, the HLA-associated chains turned out to be more clonally expanded and to have lower generation probabilities. Under in vitro conditions, three CMV-associated chains were confirmed as specific for CMV antigens.

PCR amplification relied on 60 Vbeta primers (plus 13 Jbeta primers). Assay used: immunoSEQ multiplex PCR; TCRdb lists only in-frame clones, some missing. The sample has tens of thousands of clones; about 80% are singletons. Regarding this clone: Its antigen is not identified.

CDR1 SGHDT and CDR2 YYEEEE come from the germline V gene. The CDR3 covers 13 residues. Trimming at V came to 3 bases and at J to 5 bases, leaving 4 bases not matched to a gene. This receptor was taken from a middle-aged man in good health and CMV-seronegative. The rearrangement links TRBV5-6 to TRBJ2-5; 7 bases match TRBD1. The sequencing sample was made of PBMCs. As DNA, the CDR3 is TGTGCCAGCAGCTCGACAGGGACGGAGACCCAGTACTTC. Protein product: CASSSTGTETQYF.